The entry below gives a single T cell receptor beta chain sequence along with its context. Produced via immunoSEQ multiplex PCR; TCRdb's table is partial and in-frame only. The sample has about 150,000 clones, 85% seen once; the top ten hold more than 5%. This specimen belongs to a study of blood T cell repertoires in COVID-19. Looked up from germline, CDR1 is SNHLY and CDR2 is FYNNEI. The CDR3 has 18 residues. The V gene end was trimmed by 3 bases and the J gene end by 0 bases; junction bases not matched to a gene: 9. The study recruited people aged about 18 to 89 years across roughly 23 US areas. What the recovered Cohort 3 donors had was two negative PCRs, clearance, or symptom resolution.

Sequencing was carried out using PBMCs or T cells enriched from blood (not recorded which). The V gene is TRBV2, the J gene TRBJ2-1, with 9 bases matching TRBD2. The clonotype was recovered from a woman aged 40 to 50 who had recovered from COVID-19. CDR3 bases: TGTGCCAGCAGTGATAAATTGAGCGGGGGGCCCTCCTACAATGAGCAGTTCTTC. Its protein is CASSDKLSGGPSYNEQFF.